This TCR beta chain was observed in a study of radiotherapy plus CTLA-4 blockade in lung cancer. Whole-study context: Disease control was seen in approximately 30% of patients, objective responses in around 17%. Study conclusions and caveats: Interferon-beta and early blood T cell clone dynamics reportedly predicted response best. Radiotherapy with ipilimumab was followed by blood expansion of tumor-derived clones.

Regarding this clone: No antigen is known for it.

Clones were read by immunoSEQ multiplex PCR, and TCRdb kept only the in-frame ones, dropping some. The table has 90,000 to 150,000 clones, about four fifths seen once. V lost 5 bases, J lost 9 bases, and 22 bases lay in between. Germline V gene lookup returns CDR1 MRHNA and CDR2 SNTAGT. This CDR3 spans 15 amino acids. Enrolled patients, whose metastatic non-small-cell lung cancer was chemo-refractory, received focal radiation plus CTLA-4 blockade with ipilimumab. The source was peripheral blood, collected from a patient treated with radiotherapy plus ipilimumab. This sequence was found in a human donor with non-small cell lung cancer who had a partial response to radiotherapy plus ipilimumab. The chain uses TRBV6-4 and TRBJ1-2; D perhaps matches TRBD1 (6 bases). The CDR3 bases are TGTGCCAGCAGTTTCGAGACAGGCAACACCGTTAGCTACACCTTC. Its protein is CASSFETGNTVSYTF.